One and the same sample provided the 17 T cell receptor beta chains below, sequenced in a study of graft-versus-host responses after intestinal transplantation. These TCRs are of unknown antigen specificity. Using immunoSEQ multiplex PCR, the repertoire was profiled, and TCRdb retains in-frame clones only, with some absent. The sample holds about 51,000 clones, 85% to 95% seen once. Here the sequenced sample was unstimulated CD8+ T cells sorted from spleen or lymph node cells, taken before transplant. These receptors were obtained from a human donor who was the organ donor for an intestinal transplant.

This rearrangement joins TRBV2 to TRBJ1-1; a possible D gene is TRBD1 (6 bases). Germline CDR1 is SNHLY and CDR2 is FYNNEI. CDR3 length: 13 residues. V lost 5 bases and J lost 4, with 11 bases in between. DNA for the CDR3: TGTGCCAGCAGTCAGGGGTTAGTCACTGAAGCTTTCTTT. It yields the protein CASSQGLVTEAFF.

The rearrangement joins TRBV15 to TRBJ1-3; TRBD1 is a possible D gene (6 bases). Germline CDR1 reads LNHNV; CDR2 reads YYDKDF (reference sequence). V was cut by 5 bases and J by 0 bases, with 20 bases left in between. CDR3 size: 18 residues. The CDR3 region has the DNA TGTGCCACCAGCCCTTGGGGGCCAGGGGCGATCTCTGGAAACACCATATATTTT. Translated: CATSPWGPGAISGNTIYF.

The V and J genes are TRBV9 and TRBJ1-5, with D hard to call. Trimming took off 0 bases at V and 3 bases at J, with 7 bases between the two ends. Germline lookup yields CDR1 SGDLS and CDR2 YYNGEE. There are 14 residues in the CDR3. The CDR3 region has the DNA TGTGCCAGCAGCGTAGGAGGGATCAATCAGCCCCAGCATTTT. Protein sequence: CASSVGGINQPQHF.

CDR3: CAWSGMEGANQPQHF. DNA for the CDR3: TGTGCCTGGAGCGGTATGGAGGGGGCGAATCAGCCCCAGCATTTT. The chain couples TRBV30 to TRBJ1-5; 7 nucleotides match TRBD1. Germline loops: CDR1 GTSNPN, CDR2 SVGIG (reference sequence). The CDR3 extends over 15 amino acids. With 3 bases clipped from V and 4 bases from J, the junction kept 9 bases outside the gene matches.

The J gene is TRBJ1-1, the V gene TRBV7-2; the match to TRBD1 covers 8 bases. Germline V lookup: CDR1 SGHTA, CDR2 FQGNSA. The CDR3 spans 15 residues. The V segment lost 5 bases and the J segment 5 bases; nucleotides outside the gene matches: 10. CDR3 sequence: CASSPWTGRGTEAFF. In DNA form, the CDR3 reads TGTGCCAGCAGCCCCTGGACAGGGCGAGGGACTGAAGCTTTCTTT. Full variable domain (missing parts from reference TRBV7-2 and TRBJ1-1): GAGVSQSPSNKVTEKGKDVELRCDPISGHTALYWYRQSLGQGLEFLIYFQGNSAPDKSGLPSDRFSAERTGGSVSTLTIQRTQQEDSAVYLCASSPWTGRGTEAFFGQGTRLTVV.

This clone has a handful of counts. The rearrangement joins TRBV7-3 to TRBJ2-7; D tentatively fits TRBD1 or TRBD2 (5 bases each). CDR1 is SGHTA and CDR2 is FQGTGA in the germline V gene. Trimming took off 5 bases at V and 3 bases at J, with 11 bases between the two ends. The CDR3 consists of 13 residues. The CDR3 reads CASSPGPNYEQYF. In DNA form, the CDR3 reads TGTGCCAGCAGCCCGGGACCAAACTACGAGCAGTACTTC.

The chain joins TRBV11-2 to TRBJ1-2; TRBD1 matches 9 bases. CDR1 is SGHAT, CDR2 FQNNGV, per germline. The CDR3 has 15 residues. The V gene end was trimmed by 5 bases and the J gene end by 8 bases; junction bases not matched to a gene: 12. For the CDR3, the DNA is TGTGCCAGCAGCCCAAACTCCGACAGGGGGGGAGGCTACACCTTC. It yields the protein CASSPNSDRGGGYTF.

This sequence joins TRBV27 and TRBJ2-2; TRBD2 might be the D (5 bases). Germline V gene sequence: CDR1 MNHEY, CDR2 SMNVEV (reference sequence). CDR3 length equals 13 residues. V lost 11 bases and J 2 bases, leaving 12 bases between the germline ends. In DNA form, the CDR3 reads TGTGCCGCCGGCGGGCTAAACACCGGGGAGCTGTTTTTT. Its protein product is CAAGGLNTGELFF.

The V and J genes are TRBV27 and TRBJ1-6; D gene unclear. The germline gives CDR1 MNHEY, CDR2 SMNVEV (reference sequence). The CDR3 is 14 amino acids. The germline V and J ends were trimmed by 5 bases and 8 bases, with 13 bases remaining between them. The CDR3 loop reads CASSIITLDSPLHF. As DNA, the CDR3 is TGTGCCAGCAGTATTATAACCCTGGATTCACCCCTCCACTTT.

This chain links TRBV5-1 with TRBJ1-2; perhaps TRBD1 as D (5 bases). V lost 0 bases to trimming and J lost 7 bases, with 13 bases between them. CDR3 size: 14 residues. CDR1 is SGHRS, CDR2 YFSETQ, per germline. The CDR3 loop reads CASSLDTGSLGYTF. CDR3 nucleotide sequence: TGCGCCAGCAGCTTGGATACAGGCTCCCTTGGCTACACCTTC.

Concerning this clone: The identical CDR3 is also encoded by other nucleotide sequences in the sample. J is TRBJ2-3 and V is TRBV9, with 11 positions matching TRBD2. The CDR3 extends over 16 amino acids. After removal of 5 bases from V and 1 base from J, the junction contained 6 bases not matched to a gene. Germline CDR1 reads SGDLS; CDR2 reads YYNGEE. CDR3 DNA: TGTGCCAGCAGTGGTAGCGGGGGGGCCGGCACAGATACGCAGTATTTT. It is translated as CASSGSGGAGTDTQYF. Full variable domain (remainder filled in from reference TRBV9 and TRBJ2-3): DSGVTQTPKHLITATGQRVTLRCSPRSGDLSVYWYQQSLDQGLQFLIQYYNGEERAKGNILERFSAQQFPDLHSELNLSSLELGDSALYFCASSGSGGAGTDTQYFGPGTRLTVL.

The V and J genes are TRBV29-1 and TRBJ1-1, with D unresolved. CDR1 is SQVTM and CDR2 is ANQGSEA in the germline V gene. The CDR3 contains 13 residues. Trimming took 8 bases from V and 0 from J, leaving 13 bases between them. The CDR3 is CSLVRGMNTEAFF. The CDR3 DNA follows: TGCAGCCTCGTCCGGGGAATGAACACTGAAGCTTTCTTT.

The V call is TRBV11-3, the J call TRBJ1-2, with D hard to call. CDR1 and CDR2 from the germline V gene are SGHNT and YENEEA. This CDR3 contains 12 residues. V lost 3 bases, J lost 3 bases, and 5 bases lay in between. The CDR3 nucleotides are TGTGCCAGCAGCTTGGACCACTATGGCTACACCTTC. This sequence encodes CASSLDHYGYTF. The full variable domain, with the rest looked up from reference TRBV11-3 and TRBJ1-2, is EAGVVQSPRYKIIEKKQPVAFWCNPISGHNTLYWYLQNLGQGPELLIRYENEEAVDDSQLPKDRFSAERLKGVDSTLKIQPAELGDSAVYLCASSLDHYGYTFGSGTRLTVV.

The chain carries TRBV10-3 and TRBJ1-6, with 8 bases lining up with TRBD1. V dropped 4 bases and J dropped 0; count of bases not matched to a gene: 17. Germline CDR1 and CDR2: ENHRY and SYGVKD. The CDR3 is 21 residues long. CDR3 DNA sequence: TGTGCCATCAGTGCCGAACGGGCAGGGGGCTCCAAGAGCTCCTATAATTCACCCCTCCACTTT. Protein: CAISAERAGGSKSSYNSPLHF.

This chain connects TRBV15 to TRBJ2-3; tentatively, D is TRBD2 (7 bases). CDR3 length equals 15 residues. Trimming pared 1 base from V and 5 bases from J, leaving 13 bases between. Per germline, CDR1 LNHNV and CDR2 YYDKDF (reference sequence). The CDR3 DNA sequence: TGTGCCACCAGCAGAGCACGGGGGGCCGGAGATACGCAGTATTTT. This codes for CATSRARGAGDTQYF.

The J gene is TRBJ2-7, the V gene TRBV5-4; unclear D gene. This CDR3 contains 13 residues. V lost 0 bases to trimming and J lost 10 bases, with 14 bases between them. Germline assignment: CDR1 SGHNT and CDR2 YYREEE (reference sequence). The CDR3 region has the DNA TGTGCCAGCAGCTTGGTAGGCTTTGGCAATCAGTACTTC. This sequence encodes CASSLVGFGNQYF.

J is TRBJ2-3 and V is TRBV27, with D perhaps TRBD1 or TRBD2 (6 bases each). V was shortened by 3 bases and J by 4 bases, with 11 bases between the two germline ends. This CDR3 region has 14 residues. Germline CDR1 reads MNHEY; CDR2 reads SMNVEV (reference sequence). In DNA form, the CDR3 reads TGTGCCAGCAGTTTTAGGGGGGCCCCAGATACGCAGTATTTT. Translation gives CASSFRGAPDTQYF.